This TCR beta chain was documented in a study of PD-1 blockade in classical Hodgkin lymphoma. Study as a whole: Nivolumab dosing for patients was 3 mg/kg, administered intravenously every 2 weeks.

Study-wide findings and caveats: CD4+ TCR diversity climbed significantly by C4D1, unlike CD8+ TCR diversity. What drove the repertoire differences, possibly disease activity or prior therapy, has not been defined. Relapsed/refractory patients reportedly had lower baseline diversity than newly diagnosed patients.

V was clipped by 2 bases and J by 4 bases; unmatched bases: 2. Germline CDR1 MDHEN, CDR2 SYDVKM. CDR3 length equals 15 residues. Stated time point: cycle 4 day 1 (C4D1), after 6 weeks of nivolumab. The patients all showed relapse after autologous stem cell transplantation, while their brentuximab vedotin exposure varied. On this clone: What it binds is unknown.

The method was immunoSEQ multiplex PCR; TCRdb's version includes in-frame clones alone and lacks a portion of them. The sample has roughly 60,000 clones, approximately 90% seen once. This specimen consisted of peripheral blood mononuclear cells (PBMCs), obtained before the fourth cycle of nivolumab. This clonotype was sampled from a human donor with classical Hodgkin lymphoma. J is TRBJ2-2 and V is TRBV28; 9 bases match TRBD1. In DNA form, the CDR3 reads TGTGCCAGCAGTTTAAGGACAGGGGTCACCGGGGAGCTGTTTTTT. It is translated as CASSLRTGVTGELFF.